The rows below give T cell receptor beta chains drawn from one sample of a study of cytotoxic CD8 clonotypes in ibrutinib-treated CLL. The repertoire was sequenced with immunoSEQ multiplex PCR; TCRdb's copy has only in-frame clones and lacks some. The table lists roughly 180,000 clones, roughly four fifths of them singletons. The sample here was PBMCs, taken after 24 months of ibrutinib treatment. The receptors originated from a human donor with chronic lymphocytic leukemia. Both conserved end residues are part of each CDR3. The D gene is left open where the match is weak. Size is omitted from some rows. Given values are once, few, many or a class for expanded clones.

clone size,D gene,J gene,V gene,CDR3 DNA,CDR3 protein
-,-,TRBJ1-1,TRBV6-6,TGTGCCAGCAGTTACTCGACCGGGTACACTGAAGCTTTCTTT,CASSYSTGYTEAFF
few,-,TRBJ2-1,TRBV5-4,TGTGCCAGCAGCCCCGACAGATTAACATACAATGAGCAGTTCTTC,CASSPDRLTYNEQFF
-,TRBD2,TRBJ2-1,TRBV7-2,TGTGCCAGCAGCCGAGGACTAGCGGGAGATTCTGAGCAGTTCTTC,CASSRGLAGDSEQFF
-,-,TRBJ2-1,TRBV6-1,TGTGCCAGCAGTGAAAAATACGTATACAATGAGCAGTTCTTC,CASSEKYVYNEQFF
-,TRBD2,TRBJ2-3,TRBV4-3,TGCGCCAGCAGCCAAGTGGCGGGAGACGATACGCAGTATTTT,CASSQVAGDDTQYF
-,-,TRBJ2-7,TRBV28,TGTGCCAGCAGTTTACCCGGGGGTGCCTCGGGCGAGCAGTACTTC,CASSLPGGASGEQYF
-,-,TRBJ2-5,TRBV14,TGTGCCAGCAGCCAAGATTTTGGTCCAGGGGAAGGGCAAGAGACCCAGTACTTC,CASSQDFGPGEGQETQYF
-,-,TRBJ1-2,TRBV13,TGTGCCAGCAGCTTAGAAGGTCAGATCTATGGCTACACCTTC,CASSLEGQIYGYTF
-,TRBD2,TRBJ2-1,TRBV7-2,TGTGCCAGCAGCCAATCACGGACTAGCGGTCCCTACAATGAGCAGTTCTTC,CASSQSRTSGPYNEQFF
-,TRBD2,TRBJ2-3,TRBV5-1,TGCGCCACCAAGCCCGGGGGGGCCATGGATACGCAGTATTTT,CATKPGGAMDTQYF
-,-,TRBJ2-7,TRBV7-9,TGTGCCAGCAGCCCCCCTCCGCGCGGGCTCTCCTACGAGCAGTACTTC,CASSPPPRGLSYEQYF
once,-,TRBJ1-1,TRBV6-4,TGTGCCAGCAGGCAGGAGAGAGGGAGCACTGAAGCTTTCTTT,CASRQERGSTEAFF
-,-,TRBJ1-5,TRBV6-5,TGTGCCAGCAGCCACTCTCATCAGCCCCAGCATTTT,CASSHSHQPQHF
-,TRBD2,TRBJ2-6,TRBV2,TGTGCCAGCAGTGAACCAGCGGGGACCTCTGGGGCCAACGTCCTGACTTTC,CASSEPAGTSGANVLTF
-,-,TRBJ1-1,TRBV18,TGTGCCAGCTCACCAGTAACTCCAGGGCTGTTAGACACTGAAGCTTTCTTT,CASSPVTPGLLDTEAFF
once,-,TRBJ1-1,TRBV6-5,TGTGCCAGCAGTTACAGAAGACGGAACACTGAAGCTTTCTTT,CASSYRRRNTEAFF
-,-,TRBJ1-4,TRBV6-5,TGTGCCAGCAGTTACGCCCGGGGTGGGGAAAAACTGTTTTTT,CASSYARGGEKLFF
-,-,TRBJ2-5,TRBV15,TGTGCCACCAGCTCGGGACTTCAAGAGACCCAGTACTTC,CATSSGLQETQYF
-,-,TRBJ1-1,TRBV7-9,TGTGCCAGCAGCTTAGCGGCGGGAGGCGGGAACACTGAAGCTTTCTTT,CASSLAAGGGNTEAFF
-,-,TRBJ1-3,TRBV28,TGTGCCAGCGGATCTAATTCTAATCACCCCAGGAACACCATATATTTT,CASGSNSNHPRNTIYF
-,-,TRBJ1-1,TRBV5-4,TGTGCCAGCAGCTTTGGGCAGAACACTGAAGCTTTCTTT,CASSFGQNTEAFF
-,-,TRBJ2-7,TRBV9,TGTGCCAGCAGCAGGACTCTGCCGGGAGAGCAGTACTTC,CASSRTLPGEQYF
once,TRBD1,TRBJ1-2,TRBV29-1,TGCAGCGTGCCGGACGGGACAGGTTCCTATGGCTACACCTTC,CSVPDGTGSYGYTF
-,TRBD1,TRBJ1-5,TRBV7-8,TGTGCCAGCAGCTTAGCGGCGTCCAGGGGGGGTCAGCCCCAGCATTTT,CASSLAASRGGQPQHF
few,-,TRBJ2-7,TRBV10-1,TGCGCCAGCAGTGAGCCGTCGGACGCCCCAAGCCACTACGAGCAGTACTTC,CASSEPSDAPSHYEQYF
-,TRBD2,TRBJ2-1,TRBV11-2,TGTGCCAGCAGCTCGAGAGCGGGGAGCTCCTACAATGAGCAGTTCTTC,CASSSRAGSSYNEQFF
-,-,TRBJ1-3,TRBV7-2,TGTGCCAGCAGCTTAGTGGGCGAGCACTCTGGAAACACCATATATTTT,CASSLVGEHSGNTIYF
-,-,TRBJ1-1,TRBV6-5,TGTGCCATCTCCTCGGGGGGGCGGAACACTGAAGCTTTCTTT,CAISSGGRNTEAFF
-,TRBD2,TRBJ2-1,TRBV9,TGTGCCAGCAGCGTAGGGAGGACTAGCACCTACAATGAGCAGTTCTTC,CASSVGRTSTYNEQFF
-,-,TRBJ1-2,TRBV6-5,TGTGCCAGCAGAAGAGGACTGGCATCGGGCTACACCTTC,CASRRGLASGYTF
-,-,TRBJ1-2,TRBV6-5,TGTGCCAGCAGGCTCTACCCTTCCGGGTATGGCTACACCTTC,CASRLYPSGYGYTF
-,TRBD2,TRBJ2-1,TRBV6-5,TGTGCCAGCAGCCCTAGACTAGCCGGCAATGAGCAGTTCTTC,CASSPRLAGNEQFF
-,-,TRBJ2-5,TRBV9,TGTGCCAGCAGCCCCCGCGGCGGCGGACAAGAGACCCAGTACTTC,CASSPRGGGQETQYF
-,TRBD1,TRBJ1-4,TRBV18,TGTGCCAGCTCACCCGACAGGGTCGGCAATGAAAAACTGTTTTTT,CASSPDRVGNEKLFF
few,-,TRBJ1-2,TRBV7-2,TGTGCCAGCAGCTTTAGGCAGTCTGTCTATGGCTACACCTTC,CASSFRQSVYGYTF
-,-,TRBJ1-4,TRBV27,TGTGCCAGCAGCCCTCGGGGAGCGACAAGGGGACTGTTTTTT,CASSPRGATRGLFF
-,TRBD1,TRBJ1-2,TRBV19,TGTGCCAGTAGCAGGACAGGAAACTATGGCTACACCTTC,CASSRTGNYGYTF
-,-,TRBJ1-4,TRBV30,TGTGCCGGTAGGGGGGAAAAACTGTTTTTT,CAGRGEKLFF
-,TRBD1,TRBJ1-2,TRBV7-2,TGTGCCAGCAGCGCCGCCGGGACAGGGTATGGTTACACCTTC,CASSAAGTGYGYTF
-,-,TRBJ2-7,TRBV19,TGTGCCACCAGGGGGGGAAACTACGAGCAGTACTTC,CATRGGNYEQYF
-,-,TRBJ1-2,TRBV11-1,TGTGCCAGCAGCTTAGGGACCCTCTATGGCTACACCTTC,CASSLGTLYGYTF
-,-,TRBJ1-5,TRBV5-8,TGTGCCAGCAGCCCCCAATTGGTGGAAGTACACAATCAGCCCCAGCATTTT,CASSPQLVEVHNQPQHF
-,-,TRBJ2-3,TRBV1,TGCACCAGCAGCCAAGCTAATCCGGGGGGGCTGGGCACAGATACGCAGTATTTT,CTSSQANPGGLGTDTQYF
-,-,TRBJ1-5,TRBV2,TGTGCCAGCAGTGAATATTCGACCGGCAATCAGCCCCAGCATTTT,CASSEYSTGNQPQHF
-,-,TRBJ2-2,TRBV5-1,TGCGCCAGCAGGCGTCAGGGTGTGACCGGGGAGCTGTTTTTT,CASRRQGVTGELFF
-,-,TRBJ2-7,TRBV7-2,TGTGCCAGCAGCCTAGCAAGTGGGGGGAGCGAGCAGTACTTC,CASSLASGGSEQYF
few,TRBD2,TRBJ2-1,TRBV27,TGTGCCAGCAGTTTATCGAATAGCGGGAGCAATGAGCAGTTCTTC,CASSLSNSGSNEQFF
-,-,TRBJ2-2,TRBV27,TGTGCCAGCAGTCCTAAGAGGGTGAACACCGGGGAGCTGTTTTTT,CASSPKRVNTGELFF
-,-,TRBJ2-1,TRBV7-3,TGTGCCAGCAGCCCCACTAGGACTACCTACAATGAGCAGTTCTTC,CASSPTRTTYNEQFF
-,TRBD1,TRBJ1-1,TRBV2,TGTGCCAGCAGCAGGACGGGACAGGGTAACACTGAAGCTTTCTTT,CASSRTGQGNTEAFF
-,-,TRBJ1-1,TRBV19,TGTGCCAGTAACAGGGTGGAAATAGGTGGCACTGAAGCTTTCTTT,CASNRVEIGGTEAFF
-,-,TRBJ1-2,TRBV28,TGTGCCAGCAGTTTATGGCTCGGGACCGGGTCTGGCTACACCTTC,CASSLWLGTGSGYTF
-,-,TRBJ2-1,TRBV6-5,TGTGCCAGCAGTTACTCGGGGGGGCTAAGTGAGCAGTTCTTC,CASSYSGGLSEQFF
-,-,TRBJ2-3,TRBV28,TGTGCCAGCAGTTTATGGAATGGGGGAGCTAGCACAGATACGCAGTATTTT,CASSLWNGGASTDTQYF
-,-,TRBJ2-4,TRBV9,TGTGCCAGCAGCGTAGCGGGTCGGAGTACAAAGTACTTC,CASSVAGRSTKYF
-,TRBD1,TRBJ2-6,TRBV6-5,TGTGCCAGCAGTATTGACAGGGTTATGGTCAACGTCCTGACTTTC,CASSIDRVMVNVLTF
-,TRBD1,TRBJ2-3,TRBV7-2,TGTGCCAGCAGCAGTCGACAGGGGGCGAGCACAGATACGCAGTATTTT,CASSSRQGASTDTQYF
-,TRBD1,TRBJ1-2,TRBV27,TGTGCCAGCAGTTCCCCCCAGAAGGGGGCGGGGGGCTACACCTTC,CASSSPQKGAGGYTF
once,TRBD1,TRBJ1-4,TRBV28,TGTGCCAGCAGCGGGGCTGTGACAGGGGCTCGTGAAAAACTGTTTTTT,CASSGAVTGAREKLFF
-,TRBD2,TRBJ2-7,TRBV9,TGTGCCAGCAGCGTAGTTCGGACTAGCGCCTACGAGCAGTACTTC,CASSVVRTSAYEQYF